This TCR beta chain was captured by sequencing in a study of blood T cell repertoires in COVID-19. This clone occurred a few times. The germline V gene has CDR1 SNHLY and CDR2 FYNNEI. This CDR3 is 15 amino acids long. The germline V and J ends were trimmed by 6 bases and 2 bases, with 17 bases remaining between them. The protocol was immunoSEQ multiplex PCR, while the TCRdb copy is restricted to in-frame clones and leaves out a portion. The data contain 70,000 or so clones, 75% to 80% of them seen just once; the ten biggest clones take up around 15%. The clonotype comes from a human donor in a cohort sampled during active COVID-19. Sequences were obtained from peripheral blood. The chain is built from TRBV2 and TRBJ2-7, with D tentatively TRBD2 (6 bases). CDR3 region: CASRPTSGGTYEQYF. The CDR3 DNA is TGTGCCAGCAGACCAACCTCCGGGGGTACCTACGAGCAGTACTTC.